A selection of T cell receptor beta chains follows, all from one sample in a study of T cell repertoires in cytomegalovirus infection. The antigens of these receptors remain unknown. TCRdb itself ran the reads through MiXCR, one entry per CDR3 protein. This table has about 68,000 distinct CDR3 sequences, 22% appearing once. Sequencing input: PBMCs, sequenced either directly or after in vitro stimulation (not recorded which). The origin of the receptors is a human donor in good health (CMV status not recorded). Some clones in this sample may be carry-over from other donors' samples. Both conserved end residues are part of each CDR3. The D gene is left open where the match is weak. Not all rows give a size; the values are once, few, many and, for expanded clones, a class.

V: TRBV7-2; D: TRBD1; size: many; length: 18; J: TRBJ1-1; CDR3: CASSYTGGLGLDSTEAFF; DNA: TGTGCCAGCAGCTATACAGGGGGCTTAGGCCTGGATTCCACTGAAGCTTTCTTT
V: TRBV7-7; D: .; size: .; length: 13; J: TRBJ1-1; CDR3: CASAIGQNTEAFF; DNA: TGTGCCAGCGCTATTGGGCAGAACACTGAAGCTTTCTTT
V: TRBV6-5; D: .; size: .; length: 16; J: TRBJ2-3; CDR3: CASSYSKTQIADTQYF; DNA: TGTGCCAGCAGTTACTCGAAGACCCAGATTGCAGATACGCAGTATTTT
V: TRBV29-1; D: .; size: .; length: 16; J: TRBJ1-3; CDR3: CSVRVRSILLGNTIYF; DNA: TGCAGCGTCCGGGTCCGGAGCATCCTTCTCGGAAACACCATATATTTT
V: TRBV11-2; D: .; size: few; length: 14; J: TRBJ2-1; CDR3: CASSSFLEHNEQFF; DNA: TGTGCCAGCAGCTCCTTTCTAGAGCACAATGAGCAGTTCTTC
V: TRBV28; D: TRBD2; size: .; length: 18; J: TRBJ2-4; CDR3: CASSFPRLAGLAKNIQYF; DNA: TGTGCCAGCAGTTTCCCCCGACTAGCGGGACTAGCCAAAAACATTCAGTACTTC
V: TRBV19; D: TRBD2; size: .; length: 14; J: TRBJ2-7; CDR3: CASSSGLADYEQYF; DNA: TGTGCCAGTAGCTCGGGACTAGCGGACTACGAGCAGTACTTC
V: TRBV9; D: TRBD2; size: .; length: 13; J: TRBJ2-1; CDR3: CASSEGLLREQFF; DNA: TGTGCCAGCAGCGAGGGACTATTGCGTGAGCAGTTCTTC
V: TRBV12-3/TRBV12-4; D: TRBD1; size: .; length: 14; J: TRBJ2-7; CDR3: CASSPVTGAYEQYF; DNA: TGTGCCAGCAGTCCTGTGACAGGGGCCTACGAGCAGTACTTC
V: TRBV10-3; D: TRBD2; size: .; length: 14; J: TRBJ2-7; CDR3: CAISSRTRGYEQYF; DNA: TGTGCCATCAGTTCACGGACTAGGGGCTACGAGCAGTACTTC
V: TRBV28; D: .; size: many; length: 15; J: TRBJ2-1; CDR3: CASSFRESSYNEQFF; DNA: TGTGCCAGCAGTTTTAGGGAGAGCTCCTACAATGAGCAGTTCTTC
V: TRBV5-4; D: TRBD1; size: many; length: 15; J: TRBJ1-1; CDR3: CASSSGDRGYTEAFF; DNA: TGTGCCAGCAGCTCAGGGGACAGGGGTTACACTGAAGCTTTCTTT
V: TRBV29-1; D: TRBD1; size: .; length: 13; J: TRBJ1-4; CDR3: CSVDRGSGEKLFF; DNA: TGCAGCGTCGACAGGGGGTCGGGTGAAAAACTGTTTTTT
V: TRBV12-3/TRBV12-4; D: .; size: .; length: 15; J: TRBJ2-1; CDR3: CASSLERMGGSKQFF; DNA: TGTGCCAGCAGTTTAGAAAGAATGGGTGGGTCAAAGCAGTTCTTC
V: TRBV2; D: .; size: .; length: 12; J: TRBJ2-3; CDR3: CASSERTPTQYF; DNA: TGTGCCAGCAGTGAACGGACACCCACGCAGTATTTT
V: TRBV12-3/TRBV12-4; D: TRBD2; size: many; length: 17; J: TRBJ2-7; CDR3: CASSLDSGGSRSYEQYF; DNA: TGTGCCAGCAGTTTAGACTCGGGCGGGAGTAGGAGCTACGAGCAGTACTTC
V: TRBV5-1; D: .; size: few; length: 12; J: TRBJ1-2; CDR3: CASSLEGSGYTF; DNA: TGCGCCAGCAGCTTGGAAGGATCTGGCTACACCTTC
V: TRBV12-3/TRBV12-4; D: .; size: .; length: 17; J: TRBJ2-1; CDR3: CASSPGTSKEAYNEQFF; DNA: TGTGCCAGCAGCCCTGGGACCTCCAAAGAGGCCTACAATGAGCAGTTCTTC
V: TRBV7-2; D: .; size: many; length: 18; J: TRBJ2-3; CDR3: CASSPTLGRQRSTDTQYF; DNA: TGTGCCAGCAGCCCAACCCTCGGACGCCAGAGAAGTACAGATACGCAGTATTTT
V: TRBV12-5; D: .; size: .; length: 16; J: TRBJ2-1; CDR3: CASGSGLNPPYNEQFF; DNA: TGTGCTAGTGGCTCGGGACTCAACCCACCTTACAATGAGCAGTTCTTC
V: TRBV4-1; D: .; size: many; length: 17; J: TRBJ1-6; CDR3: CASSQDRGAGRNSPLHF; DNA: TGCGCCAGCAGCCAAGATCGAGGGGCAGGGAGAAATTCACCCCTCCACTTT
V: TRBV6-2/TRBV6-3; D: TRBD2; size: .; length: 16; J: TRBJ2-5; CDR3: CASSTPATSGLETQYF; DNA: TGTGCCAGCAGTACTCCGGCGACTAGCGGCTTAGAGACCCAGTACTTC
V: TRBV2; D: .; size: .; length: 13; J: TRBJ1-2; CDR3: CASSSTEAYGYTF; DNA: TGTGCCAGCAGCTCGACAGAAGCCTATGGCTACACCTTC
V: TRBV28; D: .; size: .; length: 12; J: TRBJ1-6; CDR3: CASYYWGSPLHF; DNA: TGTGCCAGCTACTATTGGGGTTCACCCCTCCACTTT
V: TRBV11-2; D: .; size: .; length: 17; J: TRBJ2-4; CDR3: CASSSLTLLVAKNIQYF; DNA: TGTGCCAGCAGCTCTCTCACTCTGCTGGTAGCCAAAAACATTCAGTACTTC
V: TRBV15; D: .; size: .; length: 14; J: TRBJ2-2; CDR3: CATSRQENTGELFF; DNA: TGTGCCACCAGCAGACAGGAGAACACCGGGGAGCTGTTTTTT
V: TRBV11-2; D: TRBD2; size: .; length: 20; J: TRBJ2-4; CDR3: CASSLVTSGRAGVAKNIQYF; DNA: TGTGCCAGCAGCTTAGTTACTAGCGGGAGGGCCGGGGTAGCCAAAAACATTCAGTACTTC
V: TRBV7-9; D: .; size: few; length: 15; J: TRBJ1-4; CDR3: CASSFRGSTNEKLFF; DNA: TGTGCCAGCAGCTTTAGAGGGTCTACTAATGAAAAACTGTTTTTT